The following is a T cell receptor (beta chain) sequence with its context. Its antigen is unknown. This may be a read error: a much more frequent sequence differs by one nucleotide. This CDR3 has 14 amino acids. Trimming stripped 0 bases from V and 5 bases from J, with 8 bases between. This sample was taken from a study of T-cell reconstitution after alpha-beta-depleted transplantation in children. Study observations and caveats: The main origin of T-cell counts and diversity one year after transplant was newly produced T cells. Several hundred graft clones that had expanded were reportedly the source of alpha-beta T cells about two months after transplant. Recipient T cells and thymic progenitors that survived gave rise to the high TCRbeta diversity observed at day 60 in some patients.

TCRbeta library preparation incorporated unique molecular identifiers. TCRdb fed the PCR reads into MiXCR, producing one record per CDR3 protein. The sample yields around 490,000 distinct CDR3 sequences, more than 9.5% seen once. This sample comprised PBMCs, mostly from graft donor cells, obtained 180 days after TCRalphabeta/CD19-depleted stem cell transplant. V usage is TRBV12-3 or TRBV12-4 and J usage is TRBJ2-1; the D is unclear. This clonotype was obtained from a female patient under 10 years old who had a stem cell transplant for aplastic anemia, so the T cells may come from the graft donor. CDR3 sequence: CASSLAKGNNEQFF. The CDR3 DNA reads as TGTGCCAGCAGTTTAGCTAAGGGTAACAATGAGCAGTTCTTC.